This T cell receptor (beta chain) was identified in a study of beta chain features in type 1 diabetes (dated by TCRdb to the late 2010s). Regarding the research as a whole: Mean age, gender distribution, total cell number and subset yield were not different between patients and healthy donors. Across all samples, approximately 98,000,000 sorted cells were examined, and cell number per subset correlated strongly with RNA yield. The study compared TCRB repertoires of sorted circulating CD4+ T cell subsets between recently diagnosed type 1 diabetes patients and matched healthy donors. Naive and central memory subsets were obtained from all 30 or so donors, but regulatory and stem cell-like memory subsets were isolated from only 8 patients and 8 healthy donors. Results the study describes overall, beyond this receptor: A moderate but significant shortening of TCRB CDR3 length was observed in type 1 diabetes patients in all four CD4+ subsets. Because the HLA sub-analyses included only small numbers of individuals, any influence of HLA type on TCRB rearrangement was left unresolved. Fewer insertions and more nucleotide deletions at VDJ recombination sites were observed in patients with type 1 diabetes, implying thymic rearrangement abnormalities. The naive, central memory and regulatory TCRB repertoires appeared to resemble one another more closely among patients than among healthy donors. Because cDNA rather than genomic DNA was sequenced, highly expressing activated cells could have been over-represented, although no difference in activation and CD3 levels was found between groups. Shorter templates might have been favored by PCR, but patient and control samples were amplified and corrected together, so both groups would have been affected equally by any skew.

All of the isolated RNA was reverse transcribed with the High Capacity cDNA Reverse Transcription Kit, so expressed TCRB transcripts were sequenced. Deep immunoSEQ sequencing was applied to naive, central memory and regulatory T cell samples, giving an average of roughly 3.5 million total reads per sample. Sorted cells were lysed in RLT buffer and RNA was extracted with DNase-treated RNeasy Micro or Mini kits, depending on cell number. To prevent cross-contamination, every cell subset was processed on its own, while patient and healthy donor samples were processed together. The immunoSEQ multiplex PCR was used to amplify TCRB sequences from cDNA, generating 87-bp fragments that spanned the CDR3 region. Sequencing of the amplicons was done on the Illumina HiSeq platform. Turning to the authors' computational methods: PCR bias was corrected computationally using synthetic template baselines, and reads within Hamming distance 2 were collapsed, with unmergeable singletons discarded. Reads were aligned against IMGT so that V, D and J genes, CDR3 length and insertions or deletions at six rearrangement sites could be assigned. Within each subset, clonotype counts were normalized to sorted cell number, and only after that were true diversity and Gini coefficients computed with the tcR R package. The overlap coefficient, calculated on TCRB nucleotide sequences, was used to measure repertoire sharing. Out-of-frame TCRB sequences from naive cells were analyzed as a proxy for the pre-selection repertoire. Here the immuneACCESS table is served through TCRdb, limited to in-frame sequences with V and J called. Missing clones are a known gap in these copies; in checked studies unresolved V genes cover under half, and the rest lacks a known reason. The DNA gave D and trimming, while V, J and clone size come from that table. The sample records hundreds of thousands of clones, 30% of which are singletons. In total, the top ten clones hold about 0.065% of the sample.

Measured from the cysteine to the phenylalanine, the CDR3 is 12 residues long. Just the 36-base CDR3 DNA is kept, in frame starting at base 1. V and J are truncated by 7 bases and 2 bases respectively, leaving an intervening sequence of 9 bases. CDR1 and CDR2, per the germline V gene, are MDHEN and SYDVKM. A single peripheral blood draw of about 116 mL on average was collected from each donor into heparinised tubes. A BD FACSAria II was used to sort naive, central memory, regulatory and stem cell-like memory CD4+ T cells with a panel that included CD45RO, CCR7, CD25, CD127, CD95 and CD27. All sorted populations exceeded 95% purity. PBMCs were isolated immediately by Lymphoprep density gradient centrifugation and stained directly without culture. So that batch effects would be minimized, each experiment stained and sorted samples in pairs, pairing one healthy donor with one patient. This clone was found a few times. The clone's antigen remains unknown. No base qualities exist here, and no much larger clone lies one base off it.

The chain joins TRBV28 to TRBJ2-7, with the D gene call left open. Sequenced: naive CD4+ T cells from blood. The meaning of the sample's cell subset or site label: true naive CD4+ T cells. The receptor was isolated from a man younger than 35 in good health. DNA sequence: TGTGCCAGCACGGGTCTCCCCTACGAGCAGTACTTC. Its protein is CASTGLPYEQYF.